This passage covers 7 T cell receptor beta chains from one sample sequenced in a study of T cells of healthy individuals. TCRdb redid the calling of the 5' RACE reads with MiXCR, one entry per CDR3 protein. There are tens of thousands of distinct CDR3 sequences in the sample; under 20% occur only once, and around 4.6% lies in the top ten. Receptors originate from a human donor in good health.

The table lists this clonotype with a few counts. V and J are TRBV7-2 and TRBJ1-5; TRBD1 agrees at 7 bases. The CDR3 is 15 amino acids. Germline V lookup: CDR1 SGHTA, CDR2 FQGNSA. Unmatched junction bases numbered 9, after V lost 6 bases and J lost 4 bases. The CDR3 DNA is TGTGCCAGCAGTTTTAGGACAGGACCAAATCAGCCCCAGCATTTT. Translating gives CASSFRTGPNQPQHF.

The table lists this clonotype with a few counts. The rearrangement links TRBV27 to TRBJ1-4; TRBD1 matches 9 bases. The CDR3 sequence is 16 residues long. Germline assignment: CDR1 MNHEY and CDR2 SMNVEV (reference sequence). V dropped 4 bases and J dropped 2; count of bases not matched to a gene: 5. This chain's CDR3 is CASSSYGQGTNEKLFF. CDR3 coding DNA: TGTGCCAGCAGTTCTTACGGACAGGGGACTAATGAAAAACTGTTTTTT. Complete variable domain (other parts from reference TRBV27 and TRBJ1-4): EAQVTQNPRYLITVTGKKLTVTCSQNMNHEYMSWYRQDPGLGLRQIYYSMNVEVTDKGDVPEGYKVSRKEKRNFPLILESPSPNQTSLYFCASSSYGQGTNEKLFFGSGTQLSVL.

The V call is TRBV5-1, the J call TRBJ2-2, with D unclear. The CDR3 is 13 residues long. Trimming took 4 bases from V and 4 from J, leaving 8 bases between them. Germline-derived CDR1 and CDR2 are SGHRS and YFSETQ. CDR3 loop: CASSLSLTGELFF. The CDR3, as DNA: TGCGCCAGCAGCCTCTCTCTCACCGGGGAGCTGTTTTTT. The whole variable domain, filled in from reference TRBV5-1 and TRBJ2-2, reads KAGVTQTPRYLIKTRGQQVTLSCSPISGHRSVSWYQQTPGQGLQFLFEYFSETQRNKGNFPGRFSGRQFSNSRSEMNVSTLELGDSALYLCASSLSLTGELFFGEGSRLTVL.

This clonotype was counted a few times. DNA for the CDR3: TGTGCCAGCAGCACTAGCGGGGACTCCGGGGAGCTGTTTTTT. The encoded protein is CASSTSGDSGELFF. The gene calls are TRBV11-1 and TRBJ2-2, with 10 bases fitting TRBD2. V gave up 5 bases and J gave up 6 bases; unmatched junction bases: 3. The length of the CDR3 is 14 residues. Germline CDR1 and CDR2: SGHAT and FQDESV (reference sequence). Based on the CDR3 plus reference TRBV11-1 and TRBJ2-2, the full variable domain is EAEVAQSPRYKITEKSQAVAFWCDPISGHATLYWYRQILGQGPELLVQFQDESVVDDSQLPKDRFSAERLKGVDSTLKIQPAELGDSAMYLCASSTSGDSGELFFGEGSRLTVL.

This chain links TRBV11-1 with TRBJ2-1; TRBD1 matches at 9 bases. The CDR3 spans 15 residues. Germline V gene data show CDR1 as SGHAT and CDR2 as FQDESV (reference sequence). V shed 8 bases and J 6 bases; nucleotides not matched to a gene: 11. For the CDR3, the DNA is TGTGCCAGCGGCAACCTCCGGGACAGGGCCAATGAGCAGTTCTTC. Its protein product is CASGNLRDRANEQFF.

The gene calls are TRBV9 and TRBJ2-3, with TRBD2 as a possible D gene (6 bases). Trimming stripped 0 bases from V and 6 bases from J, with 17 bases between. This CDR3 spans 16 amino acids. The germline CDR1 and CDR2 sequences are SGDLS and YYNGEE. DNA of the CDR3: TGTGCCAGCAGCGTAGGTACGGGAGCCGCAGGCGATACGCAGTATTTT. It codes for CASSVGTGAAGDTQYF.

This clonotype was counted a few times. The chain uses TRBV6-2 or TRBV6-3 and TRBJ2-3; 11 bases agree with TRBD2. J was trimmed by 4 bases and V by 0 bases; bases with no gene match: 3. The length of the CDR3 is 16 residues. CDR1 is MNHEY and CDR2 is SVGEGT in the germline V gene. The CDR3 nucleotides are TGTGCCAGCAGTTACTCACTAGCGGGAGTATCAGATACGCAGTATTTT. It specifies CASSYSLAGVSDTQYF.